Listed below are T cell receptor beta chains from one sample, sequenced in a study of shared clonotypes between healthy human individuals. The assay was immunoSEQ multiplex PCR, and TCRdb's table has in-frame clones only and misses some. Of some 800,000 clones listed, 80% to 95% were seen once; the top ten hold nearly 25%. The material sequenced was naive CD8+ T cells sorted from blood. These receptors all stem from a man in his thirties or forties in good health. Each CDR3 is given with its conserved first and last residue. Each record gives: D gene, clone size, J gene, CDR3 length, V gene, CDR3 protein, CDR3 DNA. A D gene is named only where the DNA matches it firmly. Size values are once, few and many counts, or a class for expanded clones, and some rows have none.

NA,NA,TRBJ2-2,13,TRBV29-1,CSDTSPYTGELFF,TGCAGCGATACTAGTCCATACACCGGGGAGCTGTTTTTT
TRBD1,NA,TRBJ1-3,14,TRBV29-1,CSVEWTGAGNTIYF,TGCAGCGTAGAATGGACAGGGGCTGGAAACACCATATATTTT
NA,NA,TRBJ2-7,12,TRBV7-2,CASSRSPYEQYF,TGTGCCAGCAGCCGCAGCCCCTACGAGCAGTACTTC
TRBD1,NA,TRBJ2-1,15,TRBV4-3,CASSKDRGSYNEQFF,TGCGCCAGCAGCAAAGACAGGGGTTCCTACAATGAGCAGTTCTTC
NA,NA,TRBJ2-1,16,TRBV13,CASSLNSLADYNEQFF,TGTGCCAGCAGCTTAAATTCACTAGCAGATTACAATGAGCAGTTCTTC
NA,NA,TRBJ2-7,13,TRBV29-1,CSVERDGSYEQYF,TGCAGCGTTGAGCGGGACGGCTCCTACGAGCAGTACTTC
TRBD1,NA,TRBJ2-7,14,TRBV15,CATSRRDSFYEQYF,TGTGCCACCAGCAGGAGGGACAGCTTCTACGAGCAGTACTTC
NA,NA,TRBJ2-7,13,TRBV13,CASSSQGLYEQYF,TGTGCCAGCAGCTCGCAGGGTCTGTACGAGCAGTACTTC
NA,NA,TRBJ2-1,17,TRBV19,CASSIDVGPSIGSEQFF,TGTGCCAGTAGTATAGATGTCGGCCCTTCCATCGGGAGTGAGCAGTTCTTC
TRBD2,NA,TRBJ2-3,15,TRBV7-9,CASSVAGEITDTQYF,TGTGCCAGCAGCGTAGCGGGAGAGATCACAGATACGCAGTATTTT
NA,once,TRBJ1-5,13,TRBV28,CASSLLRNQPQHF,TGTGCCAGCAGTTTATTGAGAAATCAGCCCCAGCATTTT
NA,NA,TRBJ2-5,14,TRBV7-2,CASSLTGSLETQYF,TGTGCCAGCAGCTTAACAGGGTCTCTAGAGACCCAGTACTTC
TRBD2,NA,TRBJ2-7,15,TRBV4-1,CASSQALAGGYEQYF,TGCGCCAGCAGCCAAGCTCTAGCGGGAGGCTACGAGCAGTACTTC
TRBD2,NA,TRBJ2-7,17,TRBV6-1,CASSEGTGTSGAYEQYF,TGTGCCAGCAGTGAGGGGACCGGGACTAGCGGTGCCTACGAGCAGTACTTC
TRBD2,NA,TRBJ2-1,15,TRBV5-4,CASSNLAGDYNEQFF,TGTGCCAGCAGCAATCTAGCGGGCGACTACAATGAGCAGTTCTTC
NA,NA,TRBJ2-7,17,TRBV28,CASSPMPSGEVGYEQYF,TGTGCCAGCAGTCCGATGCCGTCGGGGGAGGTGGGATACGAGCAGTACTTC
TRBD1,NA,TRBJ2-7,13,TRBV29-1,CSVAGTGTYEQYF,TGCAGCGTTGCCGGGACAGGGACGTACGAGCAGTACTTC
NA,once,TRBJ1-1,15,TRBV6-1,CASNDPLHSAGEAFF,TGTGCCAGCAACGACCCACTACACTCGGCCGGGGAAGCTTTCTTT
TRBD1,once,TRBJ2-1,14,TRBV5-1,CASSLADRGNEQFF,TGCGCCAGCAGCTTGGCAGACAGGGGCAATGAGCAGTTCTTC
TRBD2,NA,TRBJ2-3,14,TRBV25-1,CASRAGAGTDTQYF,TGTGCCAGCAGAGCGGGAGCCGGCACAGATACGCAGTATTTT
NA,NA,TRBJ1-5,15,TRBV5-8,CASSLHEGSNQPQHF,TGTGCCAGCAGCTTGCATGAGGGTAGCAATCAGCCCCAGCATTTT
NA,NA,TRBJ2-7,12,TRBV28,CASSPLPYEQYF,TGTGCCAGCAGTCCCTTACCCTACGAGCAGTACTTC
NA,once,TRBJ1-1,14,TRBV10-3,CAIRDEGGLTEAFF,TGTGCCATCAGGGATGAGGGCGGATTGACTGAAGCTTTCTTT
TRBD2,NA,TRBJ2-7,15,TRBV5-1,CASSSGTSGAYEQYF,TGCGCCAGCAGCTCCGGGACTAGCGGAGCCTACGAGCAGTACTTC
NA,NA,TRBJ2-3,11,TRBV28,CASSFVDTQYF,TGTGCCAGCAGTTTCGTAGATACGCAGTATTTT
NA,NA,TRBJ2-3,13,TRBV27,CASSFGGTDTQYF,TGTGCCAGCAGTTTTGGGGGCACAGATACGCAGTATTTT
TRBD1,NA,TRBJ2-7,15,TRBV9,CASSVAGQGREEQYF,TGTGCCAGCAGCGTAGCCGGACAGGGGAGGGAGGAGCAGTACTTC
NA,NA,TRBJ2-4,15,TRBV7-9,CASTDFPGLANPQYF,TGTGCCAGCACCGATTTCCCGGGGCTAGCAAATCCCCAGTACTTC
TRBD1,once,TRBJ1-1,17,TRBV5-1,CASSWRADRGVNTEAFF,TGCGCCAGCAGCTGGCGGGCGGACAGGGGTGTGAACACTGAAGCTTTCTTT
NA,NA,TRBJ2-1,12,TRBV30,CAWSRPGNEQFF,TGTGCCTGGAGTAGACCAGGTAATGAGCAGTTCTTC
TRBD1,NA,TRBJ1-4,17,TRBV19,CASSLRTGGLSNEKLFF,TGTGCCAGTAGTCTCCGGACAGGGGGGTTGTCTAATGAAAAACTGTTTTTT
TRBD2,NA,TRBJ2-7,17,TRBV6-1,CASSESGLAGGSYEQYF,TGTGCCAGCAGTGAATCCGGACTAGCGGGGGGTTCCTACGAGCAGTACTTC
NA,NA,TRBJ2-5,11,TRBV27,CASTDGETQYF,TGTGCCAGCACCGACGGGGAGACCCAGTACTTC
TRBD2,NA,TRBJ2-1,16,TRBV7-8,CASSLRRGASGNEQFF,TGTGCCAGCAGCTTGCGGCGGGGGGCGTCAGGCAATGAGCAGTTCTTC
TRBD2,NA,TRBJ2-7,14,TRBV7-9,CASSALAGGYEQYF,TGTGCCAGCAGCGCACTAGCGGGAGGGTACGAGCAGTACTTC
TRBD1,NA,TRBJ2-3,15,TRBV29-1,CSVVPDRAPGDTQYF,TGCAGCGTTGTCCCCGACAGGGCACCCGGGGATACGCAGTATTTT
NA,NA,TRBJ2-5,14,TRBV7-9,CASSLVRGQETQYF,TGTGCCAGCAGCTTAGTGAGAGGGCAAGAGACCCAGTACTTC
TRBD1,NA,TRBJ1-1,15,TRBV27,CASSASGGTVTEAFF,TGTGCCAGCAGTGCGTCAGGGGGCACAGTCACTGAAGCTTTCTTT
NA,NA,TRBJ1-5,17,TRBV7-9,CASAAQGDGNSNQPQHF,TGTGCCAGCGCAGCCCAAGGGGACGGCAATAGCAATCAGCCCCAGCATTTT
NA,NA,TRBJ2-7,15,TRBV4-1,CASSQVGSSSYEQYF,TGCGCCAGCAGCCAAGTCGGGAGCTCTTCCTACGAGCAGTACTTC
NA,NA,TRBJ2-7,12,TRBV5-6,CASSLETYEQYF,TGTGCCAGCAGCTTGGAAACCTACGAGCAGTACTTC
NA,NA,TRBJ1-5,15,TRBV4-3,CASSQRENSNQPQHF,TGCGCCAGCAGCCAACGGGAAAATAGCAATCAGCCCCAGCATTTT
NA,NA,TRBJ1-2,15,TRBV15,CATSRARGGSDGYTF,TGTGCCACCAGCAGGGCCCGCGGGGGTTCAGATGGCTACACCTTC
TRBD1,NA,TRBJ2-5,17,TRBV27,CASSPTGDRGLQETQYF,TGTGCCAGCAGTCCAACCGGGGACAGAGGTCTCCAAGAGACCCAGTACTTC
TRBD1,once,TRBJ2-7,14,TRBV11-2,CASSLVTGGYEQYF,TGTGCCAGCAGCTTAGTAACAGGGGGCTACGAGCAGTACTTC
NA,NA,TRBJ2-7,16,TRBV9,CASSVAGVTSSYEQYF,TGTGCCAGCAGCGTAGCCGGCGTTACAAGCTCCTACGAGCAGTACTTC
TRBD1,NA,TRBJ2-1,13,TRBV14,CASSQVRDRVQFF,TGTGCCAGCAGCCAAGTCCGGGACAGGGTGCAGTTCTTC
NA,NA,TRBJ2-5,13,TRBV5-6,CASSLAGWETQYF,TGTGCCAGCAGCCTGGCTGGGTGGGAGACCCAGTACTTC
TRBD2,NA,TRBJ2-1,16,TRBV4-1,CASSHPRTSGSNEQFF,TGCGCCAGCAGCCACCCAAGGACTAGCGGGAGTAATGAGCAGTTCTTC
NA,NA,TRBJ2-2,12,TRBV19,CASTFPPGELFF,TGTGCCAGTACGTTCCCCCCCGGGGAGCTGTTTTTT
NA,many,TRBJ2-4,14,TRBV11-1,CASSQGLGGDIQYF,TGTGCCAGCAGCCAGGGGCTGGGGGGGGACATTCAGTACTTC
TRBD2,NA,TRBJ2-5,14,TRBV7-9,CASEKTSGQETQYF,TGTGCCAGCGAAAAGACTAGCGGCCAAGAGACCCAGTACTTC
NA,NA,TRBJ2-3,14,TRBV18,CASTETVSTDTQYF,TGTGCCAGCACGGAGACAGTGAGCACAGATACGCAGTATTTT